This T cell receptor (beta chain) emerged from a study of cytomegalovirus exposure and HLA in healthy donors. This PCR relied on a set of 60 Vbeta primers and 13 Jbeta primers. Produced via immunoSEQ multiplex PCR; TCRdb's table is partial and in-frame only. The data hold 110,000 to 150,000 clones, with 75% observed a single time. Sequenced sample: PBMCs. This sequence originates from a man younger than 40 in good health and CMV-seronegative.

The CDR3 coding sequence is TGTGCCAGCAGCTTGACCCCACGGGAGCAGTACTTC. This translates into CASSLTPREQYF. The rearrangement uses TRBV5-5 and TRBJ2-7; D remains unclear. The CDR3 is 12 residues long. Germline CDR1 reads SGHKS; CDR2 reads YYEKEE (reference sequence). V was cut by 1 base and J by 7 bases, with 9 bases left in between.